The clone carrying this T cell receptor beta chain was counted ten times or more. The antigen is not known. This sample is part of a study of T cell repertoires in cytomegalovirus infection. From germline, CDR1 is SGHTA and CDR2 FQGNSA. The CDR3 covers 15 residues. Trimming shortened V by 0 bases and J by 14 bases, and 17 bases separated the two germline ends. Broader study findings: HLA-C-restricted, CMV-specific TCR beta clonotypes were dominant ex vivo. The cumulative frequency of public TCR beta families distinguished individuals who carried CMV together with the relevant HLA.

Each CDR3 protein gets one entry after TCRdb re-called the reads with MiXCR. The sample has approximately 250,000 distinct CDR3 sequences, approximately 7% seen once. The source is a human donor in good health (CMV status not recorded). Some clones in this sample may be carry-over from other donors' samples. What was sequenced was PBMCs. The V gene is TRBV7-2, the J gene TRBJ1-6; a weak D match, TRBD1 (5 bases). The CDR3 DNA reads TGTGCCAGCAGCTTAGCCCAACCGGTGGGGGTTTCCCTCCACTTT. Protein product: CASSLAQPVGVSLHF.